This entry lists 30 T cell receptor beta chains sequenced from one sample in a study of blood T cell repertoires in COVID-19. Assay used: immunoSEQ multiplex PCR; TCRdb lists only in-frame clones, some missing. In the table there are about 300,000 clones, around 90% of which are singletons. The source material was PBMCs or T cells enriched from blood (not recorded which). The source is a man aged 60-69 years who had recovered from COVID-19.

This clone was picked up a small number of times. J is TRBJ2-7 and V is TRBV28; 11 nucleotides line up with TRBD2. Germline V gene sequence: CDR1 MDHEN, CDR2 SYDVKM. This CDR3 has 16 amino acids. Germline trimming cut 6 bases from V and 3 bases from J; bases unmatched to any gene: 10. The chain's CDR3 is CASSKRLAGGNYEQYF. CDR3 nucleotide sequence: TGTGCCAGCAGCAAACGCCTAGCGGGAGGTAACTACGAGCAGTACTTC.

The gene calls are TRBV4-1 and TRBJ1-1; D may be TRBD1 (5 bases). V was cut by 0 bases and J by 1 base, with 15 bases left in between. From germline, CDR1 is MGHRA and CDR2 YSYEKL. The length of the CDR3 is 17 residues. CDR3 in DNA: TGCGCCAGCAGCCAAGATGACCGCGGACAACAGAACACTGAAGCTTTCTTT. This sequence encodes CASSQDDRGQQNTEAFF.

The rearrangement uses TRBV28 and TRBJ1-6; D might be TRBD1 (5 bases). Germline-derived CDR1 and CDR2 are MDHEN and SYDVKM. The V and J ends lost 2 bases and 10 bases respectively, with 12 bases between them. This CDR3 comprises 14 residues. In nucleotides, the CDR3 is TGTGCCAGCAGTTTAGGGGCAGTGTACTCACCCCTCCACTTT. This codes for CASSLGAVYSPLHF.

The CDR3 DNA reads TGTGCCACCAGCAGCGCGTTTATTAGCAATCAGCCCCAGCATTTT. Translated, it gives CATSSAFISNQPQHF. This chain links TRBV15 with TRBJ1-5; unclear D gene. The V end lost 3 bases, the J end lost 0 bases, and 9 bases lay between the germline ends. This CDR3 is 15 amino acids long. Germline values: CDR1 LNHNV, CDR2 YYDKDF (reference sequence).

The V call is TRBV28, the J call TRBJ2-3, with TRBD2 matching 13 bases. The germline V gene encodes CDR1 MDHEN and CDR2 SYDVKM. The length of the CDR3 is 16 residues. Trimming cost V 5 bases and J 2 bases; bases outside gene matches: 4. The CDR3 here is CASSPTSGRVTDTQYF. In DNA, the CDR3 is TGTGCCAGCAGTCCTACTAGCGGGAGGGTCACAGATACGCAGTATTTT.

This clone was seen a single time. This chain links TRBV11-1 with TRBJ2-3; weak D call: TRBD2 (5 bases). V lost 2 bases to trimming and J lost 4 bases, with 13 bases between them. Germline V gene data show CDR1 as SGHAT and CDR2 as FQDESV (reference sequence). This CDR3 comprises 15 residues. This CDR3 is CASSLLTGTADTQYF. The CDR3 DNA is TGTGCCAGCAGCTTACTGACGGGAACTGCAGATACGCAGTATTTT.

The V gene is TRBV28, the J gene TRBJ1-5; D remains unclear. V was trimmed by 4 bases and J by 0 bases, leaving 13 bases between them. This CDR3 contains 16 residues. CDR1 and CDR2 (germline): MDHEN, SYDVKM. CDR3 sequence reads: CASSSPRHASNQPQHF. CDR3 in DNA: TGTGCCAGCAGTTCTCCCCGACATGCTAGCAATCAGCCCCAGCATTTT.

The V gene is TRBV7-8, the J gene TRBJ2-2, with D maybe TRBD2 (6 bases). The CDR3 loop spans 16 amino acids. V lost 5 bases, J lost 0 bases, and 13 bases lay in between. Germline V gives CDR1 SGHVS, CDR2 FQNEAQ. The CDR3 reads CASSITGTPNTGELFF. The CDR3 nucleotides are TGTGCCAGCAGCATCACCGGGACTCCGAACACCGGGGAGCTGTTTTTT.

This rearrangement joins TRBV29-1 to TRBJ2-5; tentatively, D is TRBD2 (6 bases). Trimming took off 7 bases at V and 5 bases at J, with 14 bases between the two ends. The germline V gene encodes CDR1 SQVTM and CDR2 ANQGSEA. The CDR3 contains 12 residues. The chain's CDR3 is CSGEPGGETQYF. The DNA of the CDR3 is TGCAGCGGGGAGCCAGGAGGGGAGACCCAGTACTTC.

The chain recombines TRBV4-1 with TRBJ2-7; D remains unclear. Trimming cost V 0 bases and J 6 bases, with 12 bases left between them. This CDR3 comprises 14 residues. Germline CDR1 is MGHRA and CDR2 is YSYEKL. Here the CDR3 reads CASSQDPPRSEQYF. CDR3 nucleotides: TGCGCCAGCAGCCAAGACCCGCCTCGGTCCGAGCAGTACTTC.

This clone has only one observation. The chain recombines TRBV7-3 with TRBJ2-7; 13 bases are a match to TRBD2. Germline V gene lookup returns CDR1 SGHTA and CDR2 FQGTGA. The CDR3 loop spans 15 amino acids. V dropped 5 bases and J dropped 6; count of bases not matched to a gene: 7. This chain's CDR3 is CASSPGTSGTSEQYF. The DNA of the CDR3 is TGTGCCAGCAGCCCCGGGACTAGCGGGACAAGCGAGCAGTACTTC.

The chain recombines TRBV5-4 with TRBJ1-2, with a weak D call TRBD1 (5 bases). The germline CDR1 and CDR2 sequences are SGHNT and YYREEE (reference sequence). This CDR3 comprises 12 residues. The V and J ends lost 4 bases and 12 bases respectively, with 16 bases between them. CDR3: CASSHQEGADTF. The CDR3 nucleotides are TGTGCCAGCAGCCACCAGGAAGGGGCGGACACCTTC. Based on the CDR3 plus reference TRBV5-4 and TRBJ1-2, the full variable domain is ETGVTQSPTHLIKTRGQQVTLRCSSQSGHNTVSWYQQALGQGPQFIFQYYREEENGRGNFPPRFSGLQFPNYSSELNVNALELDDSALYLCASSHQEGADTFGSGTRLTVV.

A single count supports this clone. This rearrangement joins TRBV18 to TRBJ1-2; D call uncertain. Germline lookup yields CDR1 KGHSH and CDR2 LQKENI. This CDR3 contains 14 residues. Trimming removed 0 bases from V and 6 bases from J, with 11 bases in between. Here the CDR3 reads CASSPPGRPDGYTF. The CDR3 nucleotides read TGTGCCAGCTCACCACCGGGCAGGCCGGATGGCTACACCTTC. The whole variable domain, filled in from reference TRBV18 and TRBJ1-2, reads NAGVMQNPRHLVRRRGQEARLRCSPMKGHSHVYWYRQLPEEGLKFMVYLQKENIIDESGMPKERFSAEFPKEGPSILRIQQVVRGDSAAYFCASSPPGRPDGYTFGSGTRLTVV.

The V and J genes are TRBV28 and TRBJ1-1; perhaps TRBD1 as D (6 bases). V lost 6 bases and J 4 bases, leaving 18 bases between the germline ends. The germline gives CDR1 MDHEN, CDR2 SYDVKM. The CDR3 has 15 residues. In nucleotides, the CDR3 is TGTGCCAGCAGGGCCACCACAGGGTACAGCACTGAAGCTTTCTTT. The encoded protein is CASRATTGYSTEAFF.

This rearrangement joins TRBV2 to TRBJ2-1; TRBD2 might be the D (6 bases). The V gene lost 5 bases and the J gene lost 0 bases, with 14 bases spanning the gap. The germline V gene encodes CDR1 SNHLY and CDR2 FYNNEI. The CDR3 loop spans 16 amino acids. Written as DNA, the CDR3 is TGTGCCAGCAGTACGGGACTTTCTAGCTCCTACAATGAGCAGTTCTTC. Amino acid sequence: CASSTGLSSSYNEQFF.

The V and J genes are TRBV6-5 and TRBJ1-3; 7 nucleotides line up with TRBD1. Germline values: CDR1 MNHEY, CDR2 SVGAGI. The CDR3 sequence is 15 residues long. V shed 5 bases and J 2 bases; nucleotides not matched to a gene: 6. CDR3 bases: TGTGCCAGCAGTATTTCAACAGGGGCTGGAAACACCATATATTTT. Amino acid sequence: CASSISTGAGNTIYF.

V usage is TRBV7-9 and J usage is TRBJ1-4, with a possible D match to TRBD1 (6 bases). This CDR3 is built from 18 residues. Trimming left V 5 bases short and J 8 bases short, with 27 bases between. Germline V gene lookup returns CDR1 SEHNR and CDR2 FQNEAQ (reference sequence). The CDR3 sequence is CASSEGRQGSFRGEKLFF. In DNA, the CDR3 is TGTGCCAGCAGCGAGGGGCGCCAGGGGTCATTTAGGGGGGAAAAACTGTTTTTT.

This chain links TRBV7-2 with TRBJ2-1, with 11 bases that match TRBD2. The germline V gene encodes CDR1 SGHTA and CDR2 FQGNSA. The CDR3 is made up of 13 amino acids. The V and J ends lost 3 bases and 8 bases, in that order; junction bases with no gene match: 0. The CDR3 region has the DNA TGTGCCAGCAGCTTTAGCGGGGGGGATGAGCAGTTCTTC. It yields the protein CASSFSGGDEQFF. The full variable domain, in which reference TRBV7-2 and TRBJ2-1 provide the parts outside the CDR3, is GAGVSQSPSNKVTEKGKDVELRCDPISGHTALYWYRQSLGQGLEFLIYFQGNSAPDKSGLPSDRFSAERTGGSVSTLTIQRTQQEDSAVYLCASSFSGGDEQFFGPGTRLTVL.

This chain uses TRBV6-5 with TRBJ2-3; TRBD2 might be the D (6 bases). Germline V gene sequence: CDR1 MNHEY, CDR2 SVGAGI. This CDR3 has 15 amino acids. V dropped 6 bases and J dropped 1 base, with 14 bases sitting between them. The CDR3 sequence is CASSPLAYRTDTQYF. The CDR3 nucleotides are TGTGCCAGCAGCCCACTAGCTTATCGCACAGATACGCAGTATTTT.

This chain uses TRBV18 with TRBJ1-3, with 9 bases matching TRBD1. V lost 3 bases, J lost 0 bases, and 3 bases stayed unmatched. The CDR3 sequence is 16 residues long. The germline CDR1 and CDR2 sequences are KGHSH and LQKENI. CDR3 in DNA: TGTGCCAGCTCACCGGAGACAGGGGGCTCTGGAAACACCATATATTTT. It is translated as CASSPETGGSGNTIYF.

DNA of the CDR3: TGTGCCAGCAGTGAAGGACTAGCGACCTCCTACGAGCAGTACTTC. As protein: CASSEGLATSYEQYF. The V gene is TRBV6-1, the J gene TRBJ2-7; 8 nucleotides line up with TRBD2. Trimming removed 1 base from V and 0 bases from J; junction bases left unmatched: 2. CDR3 length equals 15 residues. The germline gives CDR1 MNHNS, CDR2 SASEGT.

The chain carries TRBV5-1 and TRBJ1-1; TRBD1 aligns across 12 bases. Germline CDR1 SGHRS, CDR2 YFSETQ. This CDR3 region has 17 residues. V lost 4 bases and J lost 6; bases outside the gene matches: 13. The CDR3 region is CASSTAPGTGGRAEAFF. The CDR3 DNA sequence: TGCGCCAGCAGCACAGCCCCCGGGACAGGGGGCAGAGCTGAAGCTTTCTTT.

The chain carries TRBV4-3 and TRBJ2-1; the match to TRBD2 covers 11 bases. This CDR3 has 17 amino acids. The V gene's germline CDR1 is LGHNA and CDR2 YSLEER. The V segment lost 0 bases and the J segment 5 bases; nucleotides outside the gene matches: 6. This chain's CDR3 is CASSQDLGLAGDNEQFF. The DNA for the CDR3 is TGCGCCAGCAGCCAAGACCTCGGACTAGCGGGCGACAATGAGCAGTTCTTC.

V is TRBV5-6 and J is TRBJ1-6, with a possible D match to TRBD1 (5 bases). The CDR3 totals 15 residues. Germline CDR1 SGHDT, CDR2 YYEEEE. Trimming left V 4 bases short and J 9 bases short, with 17 bases between. The CDR3 nucleotides read TGTGCCAGCAGCATAGCTCCGGGGACTGGTTCACCCCTCCACTTT. Translated, it gives CASSIAPGTGSPLHF.

This chain uses TRBV11-3 with TRBJ2-5; 8 nucleotides agree with TRBD2. This CDR3 comprises 17 residues. From germline, CDR1 is SGHNT and CDR2 YENEEA. V shed 3 bases, J shed 0 bases, and the junction held 9 bases outside the gene matches. CDR3 coding DNA: TGTGCCAGCAGCTTCAGGCGGGCTAGCGGGTACCAAGAGACCCAGTACTTC. It is translated as CASSFRRASGYQETQYF.

A note on this clone: The sample carries other DNA sequences with the same CDR3. V is TRBV6-5 and J is TRBJ1-3, with TRBD1 matching 7 bases. CDR1 MNHEY and CDR2 SVGAGI come from the germline V gene. CDR3 length: 15 residues. V lost 4 bases to trimming and J lost 0 bases; unmatched junction nucleotides: 3. CDR3 sequence reads: CASSSDRFSGNTIYF. The CDR3 bases are TGTGCCAGCAGTTCGGACAGGTTCTCTGGAAACACCATATATTTT.

This clone was observed once. The chain has TRBV11-2 and TRBJ2-1; 7 bases map to TRBD2. This CDR3 is built from 15 residues. Germline CDR1 and CDR2: SGHAT and FQNNGV. Trimming took 2 bases from V and 3 from J; bases not matched to a gene: 4. DNA for the CDR3: TGTGCCAGCAGCTTAAGGCTAGCGGTCTACAATGAGCAGTTCTTC. It translates to CASSLRLAVYNEQFF.

A single count supports this clone. J is TRBJ2-1 and V is TRBV7-9; 7 positions agree with TRBD2. This CDR3 spans 16 amino acids. Trimming removed 2 bases from V and 2 bases from J; junction bases left unmatched: 6. Germline V gene data show CDR1 as SEHNR and CDR2 as FQNEAQ (reference sequence). CDR3 protein: CASSLFPGGTYNEQFF. The CDR3 nucleotides read TGTGCCAGCAGCTTATTTCCGGGAGGTACCTACAATGAGCAGTTCTTC.

The chain recombines TRBV28 with TRBJ2-1, with 7 bases matching TRBD1. This CDR3 spans 15 amino acids. The germline V gene encodes CDR1 MDHEN and CDR2 SYDVKM. After removal of 7 bases from V and 5 bases from J, the junction contained 11 bases not matched to a gene. CDR3 sequence: CASTVRGQTNNEQFF. The CDR3 nucleotides are TGTGCCAGCACCGTCCGGGGACAGACTAACAATGAGCAGTTCTTC.

The genes are TRBV5-4 and TRBJ2-1, with 10 bases fitting TRBD2. The CDR3 is 17 amino acids. Germline values: CDR1 SGHNT, CDR2 YYREEE (reference sequence). V lost 4 bases to trimming and J lost 4 bases; unmatched junction nucleotides: 11. CDR3: CASSPRGAGGNYNEQFF. CDR3 coding DNA: TGTGCCAGCAGCCCCCGGGGAGCGGGAGGGAATTACAATGAGCAGTTCTTC.